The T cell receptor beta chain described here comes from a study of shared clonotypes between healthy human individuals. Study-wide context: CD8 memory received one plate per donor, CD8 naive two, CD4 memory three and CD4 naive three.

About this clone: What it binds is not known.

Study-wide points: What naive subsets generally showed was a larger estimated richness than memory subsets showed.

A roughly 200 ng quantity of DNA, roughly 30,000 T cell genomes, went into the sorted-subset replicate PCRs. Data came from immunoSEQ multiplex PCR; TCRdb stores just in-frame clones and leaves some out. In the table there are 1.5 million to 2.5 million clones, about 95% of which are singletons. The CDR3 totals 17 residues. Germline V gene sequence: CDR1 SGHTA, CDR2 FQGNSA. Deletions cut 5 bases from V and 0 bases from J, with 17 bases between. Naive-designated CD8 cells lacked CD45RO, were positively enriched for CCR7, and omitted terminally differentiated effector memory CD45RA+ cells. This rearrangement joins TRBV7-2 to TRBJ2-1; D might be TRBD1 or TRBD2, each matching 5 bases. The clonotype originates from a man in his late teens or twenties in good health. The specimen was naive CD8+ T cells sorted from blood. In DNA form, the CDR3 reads TGTGCCAGCAGCCTTGGGACGTCGGGCCCCTCCTACAATGAGCAGTTCTTC. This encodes CASSLGTSGPSYNEQFF.